Sequencing of this T cell receptor beta chain was carried out in a study of T cells in Graves' hyperthyroidism and ophthalmopathy. Overall study context: Upon initial diagnosis and before any treatment, peripheral blood was collected.

The PBMCs were sourced from fresh peripheral blood (more than 8.5 ml). Amplified TCR beta CDR3 regions came from RNA transcripts. A first-round RT-PCR of the TCR CDR3 used the HTBI primer set. TCRdb re-analysed the multiplex PCR reads in MiXCR, keeping a single row per CDR3 protein. The repertoire includes 560,000 or so distinct CDR3 sequences, less than 20% of them detected once, and about 50% sits in the top ten. Trimming took 1 base from V and 2 from J, leaving 7 bases between them. The CDR3 is 14 amino acids. CDR1 is SGHTS and CDR2 is YDEGEE in the germline V gene. The receptor's source is a man in his forties with Graves' ophthalmopathy. This sequence joins TRBV5-8 and TRBJ1-3, with D unclear. Sequencing was performed on blood. CDR3 in DNA: TGTGCCAGCAGCTTGTGGCAAGCTGGAAACACCATATATTTT. This gives the protein CASSLWQAGNTIYF.